The 11 T cell receptor beta chains below were found in one sample sequenced in a study of technical replicates of blood from several donors (dated by TCRdb to about 2017). Library construction relied on the immunoSEQ multiplex PCR assay. What TCRdb holds here is the immuneACCESS table cut down to in-frame rearrangements. Part of the clones is not present; checked against another copy, under half of the missing clones reflect an unresolved V gene, and the others are unexplained. The sample contains around 65,000 clones, 80% to 90% of them found a single time. The top ten hold approximately 5% of the sample. Specimen: PBMCs. The origin of the receptors is a human donor in good health. Some clones in this sample may be carry-over from other donors' samples.

The CDR3 DNA reads TGTGCCAGCAGCCAAGCCCAACTAGCGGGAGGGGACGAGCAGTACTTC. This translates into CASSQAQLAGGDEQYF. The chain recombines TRBV4-2 with TRBJ2-7, with 13 bases aligning to TRBD2. Germline CDR1 is LGHNA and CDR2 is YNFKEQ. The CDR3 contains 16 residues. The ends lost 1 base at V and 5 bases at J; junction bases unmatched: 5.

The J gene is TRBJ2-1, the V gene TRBV13, with TRBD1 matching 11 bases. Trimming at V came to 1 base and at J to 6 bases, leaving 2 bases not matched to a gene. The CDR3 has 15 amino acids. Per the germline V gene, CDR1 is PRHDT and CDR2 is FYEKMQ (reference sequence). The CDR3 is CASSLEGQGVNEQFF. CDR3 nucleotides: TGTGCCAGCAGCTTAGAGGGACAGGGGGTCAATGAGCAGTTCTTC.

This clone was detected a few times. The genes are TRBV14 and TRBJ2-1; 15 positions agree with TRBD2. In germline, CDR1 is SGHDN, CDR2 FVKESK. Trimming at V came to 3 bases and at J to 6 bases, leaving 9 bases not matched to a gene. The CDR3 consists of 18 residues. The CDR3 here is CASSHRTSGRGTLNEQFF. For the CDR3, the DNA is TGTGCCAGCAGCCACCGGACTAGCGGGAGGGGCACTCTCAATGAGCAGTTCTTC.

CDR3 sequence (DNA): TGCGCCAGCCGCCCCAGGACAGCAATTAACTATGGCTACACCTTC. Translated, it gives CASRPRTAINYGYTF. This chain links TRBV5-1 with TRBJ1-2; possibly TRBD1 for D (6 bases). The CDR3 loop spans 15 amino acids. In germline, CDR1 is SGHRS, CDR2 YFSETQ. Between the trimmed V and J ends, which lost 7 bases and 1 base, there was a span of 17 bases. The full variable domain, rest sourced from reference TRBV5-1 and TRBJ1-2, is KAGVTQTPRYLIKTRGQQVTLSCSPISGHRSVSWYQQTPGQGLQFLFEYFSETQRNKGNFPGRFSGRQFSNSRSEMNVSTLELGDSALYLCASRPRTAINYGYTFGSGTRLTVV.

The genes are TRBV7-6 and TRBJ2-5, with 7 positions matching TRBD1. Trimming removed 2 bases from V and 4 bases from J; junction bases left unmatched: 10. The CDR3 is 16 amino acids. The germline V gene encodes CDR1 SGHVS and CDR2 FNYEAQ. CDR3 loop: CASSLPDREITETQYF. The CDR3 region has the DNA TGTGCCAGCAGCTTACCTGACAGGGAGATAACAGAGACCCAGTACTTC.

V gene TRBV6-4 combines with J gene TRBJ2-1, with 8 positions matching TRBD1. The CDR3 runs 16 residues. V trimming: 2 bases; J trimming: 4 bases; junction bases outside the gene matches: 7. Germline values: CDR1 MRHNA, CDR2 SNTAGT. The CDR3 reads CASSDLTGAKYNEQFF. In DNA, the CDR3 is TGTGCCAGCAGTGACCTGACAGGGGCGAAGTACAATGAGCAGTTCTTC.

The chain joins TRBV7-8 to TRBJ2-3; 10 bases are a match to TRBD2. The CDR3 spans 16 residues. With 3 bases clipped from V and 3 bases from J, the junction kept 6 bases outside the gene matches. The germline CDR1 and CDR2 sequences are SGHVS and FQNEAQ. CDR3 sequence reads: CASSFIAGGGTDTQYF. The CDR3, as DNA: TGTGCCAGCAGCTTCATAGCGGGGGGAGGGACAGATACGCAGTATTTT. Full variable domain (outside the CDR3, taken from reference TRBV7-8 and TRBJ2-3): GAGVSQSPRYKVAKRGQDVALRCDPISGHVSLFWYQQALGQGPEFLTYFQNEAQLDKSGLPSDRFFAERPEGSVSTLKIQRTQQEDSAVYLCASSFIAGGGTDTQYFGPGTRLTVL.

The V gene is TRBV4-1, the J gene TRBJ2-7, with TRBD1 identical over 7 bases. Germline-derived CDR1 and CDR2 are MGHRA and YSYEKL. The CDR3 spans 14 residues. Germline trimming cut 7 bases from V and 3 bases from J; bases unmatched to any gene: 9. The CDR3 region is CASNRMTGNYEQYF. As DNA, the CDR3 is TGCGCCAGCAATCGGATGACAGGGAACTACGAGCAGTACTTC.

The gene calls are TRBV14 and TRBJ1-2; possibly TRBD1 for D (6 bases). Per the germline V gene, CDR1 is SGHDN and CDR2 is FVKESK. The CDR3 totals 15 residues. Trimming stripped 1 base from V and 4 bases from J, with 13 bases between. CDR3 residues: CASSQGADRVYGYTF. The CDR3 DNA follows: TGTGCCAGCAGCCAAGGGGCGGACAGAGTCTATGGCTACACCTTC.

The chain employs TRBV7-2 and TRBJ1-5; D is uncertain. V was clipped by 3 bases and J by 3 bases, with 3 bases between them. This CDR3 has 12 amino acids. Looked up from germline, CDR1 is SGHTA and CDR2 is FQGNSA. CDR3 sequence (DNA): TGTGCCAGCAGCTTCTACAATCAGCCCCAGCATTTT. Translation gives CASSFYNQPQHF.

This rearrangement joins TRBV30 to TRBJ2-5; the match to TRBD2 covers 8 bases. J was trimmed by 4 bases and V by 4 bases; bases with no gene match: 5. The CDR3 consists of 13 residues. Per germline, CDR1 GTSNPN and CDR2 SVGIG (reference sequence). Here the CDR3 reads CAWNGGEGETQYF. In nucleotides, the CDR3 is TGTGCCTGGAACGGGGGGGAAGGAGAGACCCAGTACTTC.